This T cell receptor (beta chain) was retrieved from a study of T cell changes during pregnancy in multiple sclerosis. The table came from immunoSEQ multiplex PCR; TCRdb's copy has only in-frame clones and leaves some out. Found here are about 42,000 clones, less than 90% of them singletons; the top ten hold 0.55% to 0.75%. This CDR3 has 12 residues. V lost 5 bases and J 7 bases, leaving 12 bases between the germline ends. Looked up from germline, CDR1 is GTSNPN and CDR2 is SVGIG (reference sequence). The chain joins TRBV30 to TRBJ2-4; D ambiguous. This clonotype originated in a female donor with multiple sclerosis, enrolled in a pregnancy study. Sequences were derived from CD4+ T cells from peripheral blood mononuclear cells, sampled before pregnancy. CDR3 sequence reads: CAWGPVKNIQYF. The CDR3 DNA reads TGTGCCTGGGGGCCCGTAAAGAACATTCAGTACTTC.